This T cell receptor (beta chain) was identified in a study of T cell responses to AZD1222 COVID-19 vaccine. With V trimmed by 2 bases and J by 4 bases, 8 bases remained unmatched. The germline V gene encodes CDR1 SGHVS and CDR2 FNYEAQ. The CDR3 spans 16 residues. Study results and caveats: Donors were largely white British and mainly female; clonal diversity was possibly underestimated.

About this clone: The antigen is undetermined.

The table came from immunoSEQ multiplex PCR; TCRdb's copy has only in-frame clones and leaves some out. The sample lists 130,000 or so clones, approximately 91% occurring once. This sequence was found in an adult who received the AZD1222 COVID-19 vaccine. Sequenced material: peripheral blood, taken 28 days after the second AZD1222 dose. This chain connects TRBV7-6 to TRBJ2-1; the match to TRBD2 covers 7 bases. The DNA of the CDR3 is TGTGCCAGCAGCTTACCTCAGGGAGGGCAATACAATGAGCAGTTCTTC. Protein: CASSLPQGGQYNEQFF. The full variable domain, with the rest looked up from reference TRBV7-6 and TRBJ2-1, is GAGVSQSPRYKVTKRGQDVALRCDPISGHVSLYWYRQALGQGPEFLTYFNYEAQQDKSGLPNDRFSAERPEGSISTLTIQRTEQRDSAMYRCASSLPQGGQYNEQFFGPGTRLTVL.